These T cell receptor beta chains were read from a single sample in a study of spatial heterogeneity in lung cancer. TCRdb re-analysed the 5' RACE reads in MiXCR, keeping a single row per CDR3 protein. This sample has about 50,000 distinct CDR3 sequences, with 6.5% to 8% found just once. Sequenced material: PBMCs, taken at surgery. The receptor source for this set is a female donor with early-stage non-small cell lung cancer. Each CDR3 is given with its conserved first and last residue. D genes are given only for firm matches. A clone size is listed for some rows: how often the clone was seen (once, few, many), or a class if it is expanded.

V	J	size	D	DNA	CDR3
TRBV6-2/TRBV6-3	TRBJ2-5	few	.	TGTGCCAGCGTTGATCCCGGGGCAGGGCTTAAGACCCAGTACTTC	CASVDPGAGLKTQYF
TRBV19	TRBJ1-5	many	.	TGTGCCAGTAGTTCCAGTAATAGCAATCAGCCCCAGCATTTT	CASSSSNSNQPQHF
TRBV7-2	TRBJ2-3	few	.	TGTGCCAGCAGCTTAGCCAGGGCGAATACGCAGTATTTT	CASSLARANTQYF
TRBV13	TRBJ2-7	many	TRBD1	TGTGCCAGCAGAACTCAGGGGGCCGAGCAGTACTTC	CASRTQGAEQYF
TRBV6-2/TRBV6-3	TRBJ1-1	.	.	TGTGCCAGCAGTTACTCCCCGTCCGCTAGGGCTGAAGCTTTCTTT	CASSYSPSARAEAFF
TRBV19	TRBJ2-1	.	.	TGTGCCAGTAGTAGGGCCAACGGGGACAATGAGCAGTTCTTC	CASSRANGDNEQFF
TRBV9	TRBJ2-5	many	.	TGTGCCAGCAGCGCCGGGACGGAACAAGAGACCCAGTACTTC	CASSAGTEQETQYF
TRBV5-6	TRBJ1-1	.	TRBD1	TGTGCCAGCAGCCGAGGGACAGGGGCCTTTGGCACTGAAGCTTTCTTT	CASSRGTGAFGTEAFF
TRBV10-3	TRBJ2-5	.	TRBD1	TGTGCCACCCGCCCTTCAACAGGGGCTGAGACCCAGTACTTC	CATRPSTGAETQYF
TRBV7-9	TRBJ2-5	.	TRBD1	TGTGCCAGCAGCCCGGGACAGGGGCTATCAGAGACCCAGTACTTC	CASSPGQGLSETQYF
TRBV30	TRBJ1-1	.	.	TGTGCCTGGAGTGTAGGTCAGGGGAACACTGAAGCTTTCTTT	CAWSVGQGNTEAFF
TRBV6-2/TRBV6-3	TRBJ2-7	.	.	TGTGCCAGCAGTTCCATCGGCGAGCAGTACTTC	CASSSIGEQYF
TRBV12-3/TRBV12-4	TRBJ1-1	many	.	TGTGCCAGCAACCGGGACTCCGCGAACACTGAAGCTTTCTTT	CASNRDSANTEAFF
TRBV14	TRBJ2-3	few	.	TGTGCCAGCAGCCAAGTGGCAATTATCACAGATACGCAGTATTTT	CASSQVAIITDTQYF
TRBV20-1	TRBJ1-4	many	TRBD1	TGCAGTGCTTATACTGCAACAGGGGGCGACTCTGAAAAACTGTTTTTT	CSAYTATGGDSEKLFF
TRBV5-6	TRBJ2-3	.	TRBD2	TGTGCCAGCAGCTTGAGTCGCCGGGGGGGAGATACGCAGTATTTT	CASSLSRRGGDTQYF
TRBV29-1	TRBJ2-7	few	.	TGCAGCGTAGAGGACAGATCATACGAGCAGTACTTC	CSVEDRSYEQYF
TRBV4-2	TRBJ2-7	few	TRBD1	TGTGCCAGCAGCCAAGATCTGGACAGGGCCTACGAGCAGTACTTC	CASSQDLDRAYEQYF
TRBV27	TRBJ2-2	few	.	TGTGCCAGCCGGGGCAGGGGACAAACGAACACCGGGGAGCTGTTTTTT	CASRGRGQTNTGELFF
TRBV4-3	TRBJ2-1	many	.	TGCGCCAGCAGCCAAGGCCCGTGGGGGGCGATTAATGAGCAGTTCTTC	CASSQGPWGAINEQFF
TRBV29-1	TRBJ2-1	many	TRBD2	TGCAGCGTCGGGTTGCGGAGGGAGGGCGAGCAGTTCTTC	CSVGLRREGEQFF
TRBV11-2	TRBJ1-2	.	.	TGTGCCAGCAGCCCACCCGGGGGAGGCAAATTAGCGGACTATGGCTACACCTTC	CASSPPGGGKLADYGYTF
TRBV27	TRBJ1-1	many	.	TGTGCCAGCAGTTTATCGGGGGCCCAGGGTTCAGAAGCTTTCTTT	CASSLSGAQGSEAFF
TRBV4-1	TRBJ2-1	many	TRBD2	TGCGCCAGCAGCCAAGAACAACTAGCGGGGATTTACAATGAGCAGTTCTTC	CASSQEQLAGIYNEQFF
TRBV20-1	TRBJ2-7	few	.	TGCAGTGCTAGCCGTTTTGGGGGATCCTACGAGCAGTACTTC	CSASRFGGSYEQYF
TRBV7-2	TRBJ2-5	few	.	TGTGCCAGCAGCTTAAGACTAGGAGAGACCCAGTACTTC	CASSLRLGETQYF
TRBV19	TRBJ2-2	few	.	TGTGCCAGTAGTACCGACACCATCGGGGAGCTGTTTTTT	CASSTDTIGELFF
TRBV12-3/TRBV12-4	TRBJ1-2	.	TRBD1	TGTGCCAGCAGTTCCGACAGGGTCGGCTATGGCTACACCTTC	CASSSDRVGYGYTF
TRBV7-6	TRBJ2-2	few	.	TGTGCCAGCAGTTGGACAGCGAACACCGGGGAGCTGTTTTTT	CASSWTANTGELFF
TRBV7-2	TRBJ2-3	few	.	TGTGCCAGCAGCCCCCTTCGCACAGATACGCAGTATTTT	CASSPLRTDTQYF
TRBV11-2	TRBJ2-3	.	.	TGTGCCAGCAGCTTAGATCTGACTAGGGATTGGGGTACGCAGTATTTT	CASSLDLTRDWGTQYF
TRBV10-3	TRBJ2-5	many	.	TGTGCCATCAGTGACCAGGGTAGGACGGAAGAGACCCAGTACTTC	CAISDQGRTEETQYF
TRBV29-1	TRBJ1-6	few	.	TGCAGCGCTAAGGACACCCTTGGGCCCCTCCACTTT	CSAKDTLGPLHF
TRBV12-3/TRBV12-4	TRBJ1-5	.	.	TGTGCCAGCGGGGCAGGGAACAATCAGCCCCAGCATTTT	CASGAGNNQPQHF
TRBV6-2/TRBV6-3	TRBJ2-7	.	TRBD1	TGTGCCAGCAAGAACAGGGGTCCCACCTACGAGCAGTACTTC	CASKNRGPTYEQYF
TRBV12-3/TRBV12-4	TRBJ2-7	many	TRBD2	TGTGCCAGCAGTTTGGCGGGGGGGTCCCACGAGCAGTACTTC	CASSLAGGSHEQYF
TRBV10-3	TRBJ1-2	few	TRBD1	TGTGCCATCCCCCGGACAGGGGCCCTTAACTATGGCTACACCTTC	CAIPRTGALNYGYTF
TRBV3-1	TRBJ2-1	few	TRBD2	TGTGCCAGCAGCTTCAATGGGCGGGGGACCTACAATGAGCAGTTCTTC	CASSFNGRGTYNEQFF
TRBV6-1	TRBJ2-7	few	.	TGTGCCAGCAGTCTAAGGGTAACCGACGAGCAGTACTTC	CASSLRVTDEQYF
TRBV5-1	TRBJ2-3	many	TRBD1	TGCGCCAGCAGTGGGACAGGGGCATTCACAGATACGCAGTATTTT	CASSGTGAFTDTQYF
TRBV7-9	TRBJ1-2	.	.	TGTGCCAGCCAACCCTTCACGGGAACCAGCGGCTATGGCTACACCTTC	CASQPFTGTSGYGYTF
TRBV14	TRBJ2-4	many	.	TGTGCCAGCAGCCCAGCTGTGGAGTTAGCCAAAAACATTCAGTACTTC	CASSPAVELAKNIQYF
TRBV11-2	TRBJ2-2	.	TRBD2	TGTGCCAGCGGAATAGCGGGGAACACCGGGGAGCTGTTTTTT	CASGIAGNTGELFF
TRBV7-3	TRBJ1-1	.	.	TGTGCCAGCGGAGCAGACAGGAACACTGAAGCTTTCTTT	CASGADRNTEAFF
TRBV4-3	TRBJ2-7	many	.	TGCGCCAGCAGCCAAGAGTGGGGCAGGAGGGGCCGAGGAGGCGAGCAGTACTTC	CASSQEWGRRGRGGEQYF
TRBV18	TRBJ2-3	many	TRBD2	TGTGCCAGCTCACCGCCCGGGACTAGCGGGGGAACTAGCACAGATACGCAGTATTTT	CASSPPGTSGGTSTDTQYF